The clone carrying this TCR beta chain was seen a handful of times. The antigen is unknown. These data are taken from a study of T cell repertoires in cytomegalovirus infection. At the level of the study: Through public TCR beta signatures, both CMV infection and matching HLA type were indicated.

TCRdb redid the calling of the reads with MiXCR, one entry per CDR3 protein. Found here are some 150,000 distinct CDR3 sequences, around a quarter of them singletons; the top ten hold 10% to 11%. Findings of the study overall: HLA-C-restricted CMV clonotypes gave the most frequent clonotype in two of eight donors. People with CMV and the relevant HLA were identified by cumulative public TCR beta family frequency.

CDR1 is LNHDA, CDR2 SQIVND, per germline (reference sequence). CDR3 length equals 13 residues. The V end was cut by 5 bases, the J end by 3 bases, with 10 bases between. V is TRBV19 and J is TRBJ1-2; TRBD1 is a possible D gene (6 bases). The origin of this receptor is a human donor in good health (CMV status not recorded). Some clones in this sample may be carry-over from other donors' samples. Sequencing was done on a sample of PBMCs. The CDR3 bases are TGTGCCAGTAGTCCGAACAGGGACTATGGCTACACCTTC. Translating it yields CASSPNRDYGYTF.